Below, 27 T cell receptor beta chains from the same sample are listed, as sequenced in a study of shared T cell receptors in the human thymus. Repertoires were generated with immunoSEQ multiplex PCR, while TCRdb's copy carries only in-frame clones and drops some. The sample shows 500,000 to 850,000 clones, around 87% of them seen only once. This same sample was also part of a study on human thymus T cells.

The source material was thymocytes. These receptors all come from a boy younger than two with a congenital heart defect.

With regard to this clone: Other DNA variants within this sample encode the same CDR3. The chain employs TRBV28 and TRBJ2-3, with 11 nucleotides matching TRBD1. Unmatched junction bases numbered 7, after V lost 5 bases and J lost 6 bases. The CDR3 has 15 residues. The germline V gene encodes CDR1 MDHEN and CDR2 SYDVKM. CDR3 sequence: CASSPRDRGTDTQYF. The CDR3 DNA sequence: TGTGCCAGCAGTCCCCGGGACAGGGGGACGGATACGCAGTATTTT.

As DNA, the CDR3 is TGTGCCTGGGCTGAGGGGGCTGGAGAAAAACTGTTTTTT. Protein: CAWAEGAGEKLFF. The J gene is TRBJ1-4, the V gene TRBV30, with 7 bases lining up with TRBD1. V gave up 5 bases and J gave up 8 bases; unmatched junction bases: 8. The CDR3 spans 13 residues. Germline V gene data show CDR1 as GTSNPN and CDR2 as SVGIG (reference sequence).

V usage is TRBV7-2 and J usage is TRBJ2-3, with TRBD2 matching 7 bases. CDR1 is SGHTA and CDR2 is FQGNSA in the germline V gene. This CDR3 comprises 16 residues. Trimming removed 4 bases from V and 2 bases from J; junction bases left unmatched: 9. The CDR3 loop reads CASSSGGDHITDTQYF. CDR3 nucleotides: TGTGCCAGCAGCTCGGGGGGAGACCATATCACAGATACGCAGTATTTT.

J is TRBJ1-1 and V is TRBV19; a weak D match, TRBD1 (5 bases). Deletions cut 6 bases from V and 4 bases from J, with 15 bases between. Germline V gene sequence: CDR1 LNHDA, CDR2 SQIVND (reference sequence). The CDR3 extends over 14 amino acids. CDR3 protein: CASRGDLRFTEAFF. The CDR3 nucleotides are TGTGCCAGTAGAGGGGACTTACGGTTCACTGAAGCTTTCTTT.

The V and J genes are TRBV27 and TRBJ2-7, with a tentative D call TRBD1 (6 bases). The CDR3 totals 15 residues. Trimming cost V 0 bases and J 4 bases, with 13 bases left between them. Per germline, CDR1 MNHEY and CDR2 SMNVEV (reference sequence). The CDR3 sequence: CASSLSRRGRYEQYF. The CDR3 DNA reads TGTGCCAGCAGTTTATCTCGCAGGGGTCGTTACGAGCAGTACTTC.

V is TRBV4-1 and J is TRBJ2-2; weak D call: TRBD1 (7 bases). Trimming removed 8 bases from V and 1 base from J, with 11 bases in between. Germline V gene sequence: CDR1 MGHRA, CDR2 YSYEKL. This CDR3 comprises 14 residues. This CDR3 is CASGRDRNTGELFF. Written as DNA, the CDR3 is TGCGCCAGCGGGCGGGACAGGAACACCGGGGAGCTGTTTTTT.

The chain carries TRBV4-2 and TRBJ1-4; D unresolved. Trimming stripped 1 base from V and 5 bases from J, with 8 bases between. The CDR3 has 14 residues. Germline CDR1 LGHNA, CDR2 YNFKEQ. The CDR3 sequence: CASSQVYRNEKLFF. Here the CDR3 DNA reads TGTGCCAGCAGCCAAGTTTACCGGAATGAAAAACTGTTTTTT.

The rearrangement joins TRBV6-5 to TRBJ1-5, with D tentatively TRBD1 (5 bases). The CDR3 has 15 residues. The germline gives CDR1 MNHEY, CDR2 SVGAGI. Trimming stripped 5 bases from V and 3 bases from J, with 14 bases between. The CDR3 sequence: CASSKLAGPNQPQHF. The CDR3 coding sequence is TGTGCCAGCAGTAAACTCGCAGGGCCCAATCAGCCCCAGCATTTT.

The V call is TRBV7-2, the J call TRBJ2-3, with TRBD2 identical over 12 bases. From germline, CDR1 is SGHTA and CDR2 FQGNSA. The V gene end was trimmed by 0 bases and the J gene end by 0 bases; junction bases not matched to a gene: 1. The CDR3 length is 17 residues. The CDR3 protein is CASSLATSGSSTDTQYF. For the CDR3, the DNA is TGTGCCAGCAGCTTAGCGACTAGCGGGAGTAGCACAGATACGCAGTATTTT.

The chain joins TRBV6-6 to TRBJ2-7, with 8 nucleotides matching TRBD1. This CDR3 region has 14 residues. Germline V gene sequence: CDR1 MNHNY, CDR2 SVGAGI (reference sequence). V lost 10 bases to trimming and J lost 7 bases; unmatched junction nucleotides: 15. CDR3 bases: TGTGCCATCCACCCAAGACAGGGGACTGGAGAGCAGTACTTC. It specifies CAIHPRQGTGEQYF.

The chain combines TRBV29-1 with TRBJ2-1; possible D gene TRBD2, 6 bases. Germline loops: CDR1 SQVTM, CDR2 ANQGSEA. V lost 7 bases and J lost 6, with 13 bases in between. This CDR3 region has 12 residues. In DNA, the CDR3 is TGCAGCGCTCCAGTTAGCGGCAATGAGCAGTTCTTC. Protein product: CSAPVSGNEQFF.

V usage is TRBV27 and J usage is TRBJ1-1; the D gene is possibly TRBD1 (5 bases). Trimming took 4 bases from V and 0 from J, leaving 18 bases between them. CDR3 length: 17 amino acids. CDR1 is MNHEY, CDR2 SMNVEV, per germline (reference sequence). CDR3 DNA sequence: TGTGCCAGCAGTTCCCGCTGGGAAACAGGTTTGAACACTGAAGCTTTCTTT. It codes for CASSSRWETGLNTEAFF.

The CDR3 coding sequence is TGCAGCGTTGCGCGCGGGAACCGCTCCTACAATGAGCAGTTCTTC. This translates into CSVARGNRSYNEQFF. The chain carries TRBV29-1 and TRBJ2-1; TRBD2 is a possible D gene (6 bases). CDR3 length: 15 residues. Germline CDR1 and CDR2: SQVTM and ANQGSEA. The V and J ends lost 4 bases and 0 bases respectively, with 13 bases between them.

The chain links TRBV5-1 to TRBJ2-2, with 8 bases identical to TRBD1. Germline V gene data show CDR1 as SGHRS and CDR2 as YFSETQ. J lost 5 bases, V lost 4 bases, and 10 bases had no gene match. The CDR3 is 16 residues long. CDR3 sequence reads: CASSDTGQGGTGELFF. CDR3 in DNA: TGCGCCAGCAGCGACACCGGACAGGGAGGTACCGGGGAGCTGTTTTTT.

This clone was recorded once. The CDR3 region is CASSDGMRSSYNSPLHF. In nucleotides, the CDR3 is TGTGCCAGCAGTGATGGAATGAGGAGCTCCTATAATTCACCCCTCCACTTT. The chain recombines TRBV6-1 with TRBJ1-6; no definite D call. This CDR3 has 17 residues. V lost 3 bases to trimming and J lost 0 bases, with 12 bases between them. Germline-derived CDR1 and CDR2 are MNHNS and SASEGT.

The CDR3: CASSVESRVTGELFF. The CDR3 nucleotides read TGTGCCAGCAGCGTAGAAAGTCGAGTCACCGGGGAGCTGTTTTTT. The chain is built from TRBV9 and TRBJ2-2, with D uncertain. V dropped 0 bases and J dropped 4 bases, with 10 bases sitting between them. The CDR3 extends over 15 amino acids. Germline V gene sequence: CDR1 SGDLS, CDR2 YYNGEE.

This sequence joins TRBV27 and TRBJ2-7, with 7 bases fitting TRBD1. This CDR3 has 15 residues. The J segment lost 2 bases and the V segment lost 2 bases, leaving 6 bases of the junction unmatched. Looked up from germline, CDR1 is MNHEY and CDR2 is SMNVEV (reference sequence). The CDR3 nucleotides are TGTGCCAGCAGTTTAGACCTGGGACAGACCTACGAGCAGTACTTC. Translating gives CASSLDLGQTYEQYF.

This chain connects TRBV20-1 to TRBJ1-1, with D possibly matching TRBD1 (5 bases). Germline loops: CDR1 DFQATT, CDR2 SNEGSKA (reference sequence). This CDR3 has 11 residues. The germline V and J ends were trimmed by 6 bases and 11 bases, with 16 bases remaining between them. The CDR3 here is CSALKGAEAFF. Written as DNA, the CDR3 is TGCAGTGCACTTAAAGGGGCGGAGGCTTTCTTT.

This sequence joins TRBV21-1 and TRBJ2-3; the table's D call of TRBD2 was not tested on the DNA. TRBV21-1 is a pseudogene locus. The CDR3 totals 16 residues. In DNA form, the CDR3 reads TGTGCCAGCAGCAAAGAGGGACTAGTACCCACAGATACGCAGTATTTT. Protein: CASSKEGLVPTDTQYF.

The CDR3: CASSVEGTGVFEVNTEAFF. As DNA, the CDR3 is TGTGCCAGCAGCGTAGAAGGGACAGGGGTTTTTGAGGTGAACACTGAAGCTTTCTTT. This chain joins TRBV9 and TRBJ1-1; TRBD1 agrees at 10 bases. Germline V gene sequence: CDR1 SGDLS, CDR2 YYNGEE. V shed 0 bases, J shed 0 bases, and the junction held 11 bases outside the gene matches. The CDR3 sequence is 19 residues long. Full variable domain (remainder filled in from reference TRBV9 and TRBJ1-1): DSGVTQTPKHLITATGQRVTLRCSPRSGDLSVYWYQQSLDQGLQFLIQYYNGEERAKGNILERFSAQQFPDLHSELNLSSLELGDSALYFCASSVEGTGVFEVNTEAFFGQGTRLTVV.

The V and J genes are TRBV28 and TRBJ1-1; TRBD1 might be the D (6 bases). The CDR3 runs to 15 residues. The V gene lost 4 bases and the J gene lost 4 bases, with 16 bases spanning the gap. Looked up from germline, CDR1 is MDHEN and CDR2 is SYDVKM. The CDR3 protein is CASSSKQGVGTEAFF. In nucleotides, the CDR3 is TGTGCCAGCAGTTCTAAACAGGGAGTAGGCACTGAAGCTTTCTTT. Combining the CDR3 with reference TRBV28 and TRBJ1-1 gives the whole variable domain DVKVTQSSRYLVKRTGEKVFLECVQDMDHENMFWYRQDPGLGLRLIYFSYDVKMKEKGDIPEGYSVSREKKERFSLILESASTNQTSMYLCASSSKQGVGTEAFFGQGTRLTVV.

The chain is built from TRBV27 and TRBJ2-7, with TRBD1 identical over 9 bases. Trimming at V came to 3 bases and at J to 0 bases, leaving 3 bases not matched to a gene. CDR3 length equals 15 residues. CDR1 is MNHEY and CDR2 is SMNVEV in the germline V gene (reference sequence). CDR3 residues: CASSFRTGVSYEQYF. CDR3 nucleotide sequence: TGTGCCAGCAGTTTTAGGACAGGGGTCTCCTACGAGCAGTACTTC.

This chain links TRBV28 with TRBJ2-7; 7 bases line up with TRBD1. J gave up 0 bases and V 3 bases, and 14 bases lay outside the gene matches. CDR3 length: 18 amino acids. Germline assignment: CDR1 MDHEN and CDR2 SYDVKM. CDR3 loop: CASSFGEPGTVSSYEQYF. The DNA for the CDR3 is TGTGCCAGCAGTTTCGGGGAACCCGGGACAGTGTCCTCCTACGAGCAGTACTTC.

CDR3 sequence reads: CASSLGDRGLSPLHF. The DNA of the CDR3 is TGTGCCAGCAGCTTGGGGGACAGAGGGCTCTCACCCCTCCACTTT. The gene calls are TRBV5-8 and TRBJ1-6, with 7 bases fitting TRBD1. The CDR3 totals 15 residues. Per the germline V gene, CDR1 is SGHTS and CDR2 is YDEGEE. Losses at the gene ends were 0 bases for V and 10 bases for J; bases not matched to a gene: 7.

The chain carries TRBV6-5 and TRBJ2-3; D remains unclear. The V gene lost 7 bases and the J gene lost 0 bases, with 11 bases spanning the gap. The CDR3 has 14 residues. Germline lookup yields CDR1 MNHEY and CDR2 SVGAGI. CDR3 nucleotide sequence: TGTGCCAGCAAGAAGTCCGGGAGCACAGATACGCAGTATTTT. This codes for CASKKSGSTDTQYF.

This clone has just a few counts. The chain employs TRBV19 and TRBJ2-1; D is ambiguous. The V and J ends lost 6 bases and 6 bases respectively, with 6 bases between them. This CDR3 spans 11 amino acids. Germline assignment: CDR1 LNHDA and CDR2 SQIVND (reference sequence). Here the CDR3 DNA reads TGTGCCAGTAGCGTCTTCAATGAGCAGTTCTTC. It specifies CASSVFNEQFF. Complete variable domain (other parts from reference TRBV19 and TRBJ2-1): DGGITQSPKYLFRKEGQNVTLSCEQNLNHDAMYWYRQDPGQGLRLIYYSQIVNDFQKGDIAEGYSVSREKKESFPLTVTSAQKNPTAFYLCASSVFNEQFFGPGTRLTVL.

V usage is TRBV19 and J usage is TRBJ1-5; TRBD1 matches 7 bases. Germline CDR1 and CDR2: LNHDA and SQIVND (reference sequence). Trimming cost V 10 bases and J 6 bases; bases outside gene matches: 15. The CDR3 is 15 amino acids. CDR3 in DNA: TGTGCCACCTCACAGGGGACCTGGGGCGGTCAGCCCCAGCATTTT. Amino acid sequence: CATSQGTWGGQPQHF. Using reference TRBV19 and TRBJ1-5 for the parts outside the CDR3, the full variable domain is DGGITQSPKYLFRKEGQNVTLSCEQNLNHDAMYWYRQDPGQGLRLIYYSQIVNDFQKGDIAEGYSVSREKKESFPLTVTSAQKNPTAFYLCATSQGTWGGQPQHFGDGTRLSIL.